This TCR beta chain derives from a study of T cell repertoires in cytomegalovirus infection. Turning to the study itself: Public TCR beta signatures provided an indication of both CMV infection and a matching HLA type.

Study-wide results and limits: CMV carriers having the relevant HLA were flagged by cumulative public TCR beta family frequency.

CDR3 length equals 12 residues. V was pared by 8 bases and J by 7 bases, with 15 bases between. Germline V gene data show CDR1 as MGHDK and CDR2 as SYGVNS. Using its own MiXCR run on the reads, TCRdb lists one record per CDR3 protein. The top ten clones hold 7.5% to 9% of a sample with roughly 640,000 distinct CDR3 sequences, about 24% of them seen once. This clonotype was counted only a few times. What it recognizes is unknown. This rearrangement joins TRBV25-1 to TRBJ2-7; D possibly corresponds to TRBD2 (5 bases). This receptor was taken from a human donor in good health (CMV status not recorded). Some clones in this sample may be carry-over from other donors' samples. The sequencing sample was made of CD8+ T cells from PBMCs. CDR3 region: CASSHPSGEQYF. CDR3 nucleotides: TGTGCCAGCTCACACCCATCGGGGGAGCAGTACTTC.